Included here is one T cell receptor (beta chain) sequence, with context. Its antigen is undetermined. Alopecia areata patients provided lesional scalp punch biopsies and peripheral blood, both collected for the study. This entry is derived from a study of CD8+ T cells in alopecia areata. Looking at the study overall: The protocol delivered tofacitinib for 6 to 18 months, then withdrew it for 6 months.

Study conclusions and caveats: Elevated clonality characterized lesional scalp relative to normal scalp, particularly in alopecia totalis/universalis. Among patients, TCR sharing was less clear than in mice, a difference possibly due in part to HLA diversity in the patient population.

Looked up from germline, CDR1 is SGHRS and CDR2 is YFSETQ. V was shortened by 1 base and J by 1 base, with 8 bases between the two germline ends. This CDR3 has 14 amino acids. Extraction and reverse transcription of RNA yielded cDNA as the sequencing template. Only in-frame clones appear in the TCRdb table, and some are missing; sequencing was by immunoSEQ multiplex PCR. This sample has about 150,000 clones; roughly 50% occur once, and the top ten carry roughly 7.5%. The sequence was collected from a human donor with alopecia areata. The sequenced sample was CD4+ T cells sorted from blood. J is TRBJ1-1 and V is TRBV5-1, with D perhaps matching TRBD1 (5 bases). This CDR3 reads CASSLTQGNTEAFF. The DNA for the CDR3 is TGCGCCAGCAGCTTGACCCAGGGGAACACTGAAGCTTTCTTT.